Listed below are T cell receptor beta chains from one sample, sequenced in a study of cytomegalovirus exposure and HLA in healthy donors. Clones were sequenced by immunoSEQ multiplex PCR, and TCRdb holds only the in-frame ones, with some missing. The sample shows around 210,000 clones, roughly 78% of them seen only once. Sequencing was done on a sample of PBMCs. The receptor set was obtained from a boy aged 5 to 17 in good health and CMV-seronegative. Both conserved end residues are part of each CDR3. Each record gives: V gene, clone size, J gene, D gene, CDR3 DNA, CDR3 protein. The D gene is left open where the match is weak. Not all rows give a size; the values are once, few, many and, for expanded clones, a class.

TRBV2	few	TRBJ2-7	-	TGTGCCAGCATGTTCCGGGCGGGGCCCTACGAGCAGTACTTC	CASMFRAGPYEQYF
TRBV10-3	-	TRBJ1-2	-	TGTGCCATCAGTGAGTCGAGGGTCCCAGGAGACTATGGCTACACCTTC	CAISESRVPGDYGYTF
TRBV7-2	-	TRBJ2-7	-	TGTGCCAGCCTGAGCAGGTTGAGCTCCTACGAGCAGTACTTC	CASLSRLSSYEQYF
TRBV13	-	TRBJ1-5	-	TGTGCCAGCAGCTTCGGACTTCAGCCCCAGCATTTT	CASSFGLQPQHF
TRBV7-6	-	TRBJ2-7	-	TGTGCCAGCAGCCCCCCCCGGGGCTCCTACGAGCAGTACTTC	CASSPPRGSYEQYF
TRBV14	once	TRBJ2-3	-	TGTGCCAGCAGCCTCAGACCAGGGGAGGATACGCAGTATTTT	CASSLRPGEDTQYF
TRBV28	few	TRBJ1-5	-	TGTGCCAGCAGTGTCCTCGGACTGACGAATAGCAATCAGCCCCAGCATTTT	CASSVLGLTNSNQPQHF
TRBV6-5	-	TRBJ1-2	-	TGTGCCAGCAGTTACAGGGGGGGGCTGCGTGGCTACACCTTC	CASSYRGGLRGYTF
TRBV5-1	-	TRBJ2-7	-	TGCGCCAGCAGGGCTGACAGTAAGAGCTCCTACGAGCAGTACTTC	CASRADSKSSYEQYF
TRBV6-5	few	TRBJ2-3	TRBD2	TGTGCCAGCAGGGTTAGCGGGGCTTATACGCAGTATTTT	CASRVSGAYTQYF
TRBV11-2	-	TRBJ2-3	TRBD2	TGTGCCAGCAGCTTAAACCCGGGACTAGGATTGGATACGCAGTATTTT	CASSLNPGLGLDTQYF
TRBV29-1	-	TRBJ1-1	TRBD1	TGCAGCGTTGACGACAGGGCCACTGAAGCTTTCTTT	CSVDDRATEAFF
TRBV19	-	TRBJ1-2	TRBD1	TGTGCCAGTAGTATTAAGAGACAGGGAGGTGGCTACACCTTC	CASSIKRQGGGYTF
TRBV6-5	-	TRBJ1-2	-	TGTGCCAGCAGTTACGGCCCAACAGTCAATGGCTACACCTTC	CASSYGPTVNGYTF
TRBV7-9	-	TRBJ2-7	TRBD2	TGTGCCAGCAGCTTAATGCCTAGCGGAGAGTACTTC	CASSLMPSGEYF
TRBV25-1	-	TRBJ2-3	TRBD2	TGTGCCAGCAGTGAATTGAGGGGAGCGGGGACAGATACGCAGTATTTT	CASSELRGAGTDTQYF
TRBV9	few	TRBJ1-1	-	TGTGCCAGCAGCGTCGTACAGGGGAACACTGAAGCTTTCTTT	CASSVVQGNTEAFF
TRBV14	-	TRBJ2-3	-	TGTGCCAGCAGCCAAGATGGGGGGGCCGGGGATACGCAGTATTTT	CASSQDGGAGDTQYF
TRBV5-1	-	TRBJ2-3	-	TGCGCCAGCAGCTTGCAGAGGGTTTCTACAGATACGCAGTATTTT	CASSLQRVSTDTQYF
TRBV4-1	-	TRBJ2-1	-	TGCGCCAGCAGCCAAATGATGCGTAGCTCCTACAATGAGCAGTTCTTC	CASSQMMRSSYNEQFF
TRBV5-4	-	TRBJ2-5	-	TGTGCCAGCACCACTACGGGACAAACCTGGGGAGAGACCCAGTACTTC	CASTTTGQTWGETQYF
TRBV5-4	-	TRBJ2-7	TRBD2	TGTGCCAGCAGCGTCTCCCCCTCCGGGGGGTCCAACGAGCAGTACTTC	CASSVSPSGGSNEQYF
TRBV19	-	TRBJ1-2	TRBD1	TGTGCCAGTAGAATAACAGGGGCGCTCTATGGCTACACCTTC	CASRITGALYGYTF
TRBV18	-	TRBJ2-1	-	TGTGCCAGCTCATTGTGGAAGGGGCCCTACAATGAGCAGTTCTTC	CASSLWKGPYNEQFF
TRBV30	once	TRBJ1-4	TRBD1	TGTGCCTGTAACAGGGGAACTAATGAAAAACTGTTTTTT	CACNRGTNEKLFF
TRBV11-3	-	TRBJ2-5	TRBD2	TGTGCCAGCAGCACCCGCACAGCGGGGGGGCAAGAGACCCAGTACTTC	CASSTRTAGGQETQYF
TRBV5-1	once	TRBJ1-1	TRBD1	TGCGCCAGCAGCACAGGGGACCAGAGCTCAGAAGCTTTCTTT	CASSTGDQSSEAFF
TRBV11-3	-	TRBJ1-1	-	TGTGCCAGCAGCCCCCGGACAAGAGGATGGTTGGACACTGAAGCTTTCTTT	CASSPRTRGWLDTEAFF
TRBV4-2	-	TRBJ1-2	-	TGTGCCAGCAGATTGGGGGGGCAGGCCCAATATGGCTACACCTTC	CASRLGGQAQYGYTF
TRBV11-2	-	TRBJ2-5	TRBD1	TGTGCCAGCAGCTTACCCGACAGGGACCAAGGGGAGACCCAGTACTTC	CASSLPDRDQGETQYF
TRBV18	-	TRBJ1-2	-	TGTGCCAGCTCACCAAGACAGAACTCCAACTATGGCTACACCTTC	CASSPRQNSNYGYTF
TRBV4-2	-	TRBJ2-3	-	TGTGCCAGCAGCCAAGGACCGCGGGGTTCTAGCACAGATACGCAGTATTTT	CASSQGPRGSSTDTQYF
TRBV5-1	-	TRBJ1-3	-	TGCGCCAGCAGCCTAGACGGGGACTCTGGAAACACCATATATTTT	CASSLDGDSGNTIYF
TRBV4-2	-	TRBJ1-1	TRBD1	TGTGCCAGCAGCCAGGTGACAGGGACGAACACTGAAGCTTTCTTT	CASSQVTGTNTEAFF
TRBV7-9	-	TRBJ1-2	TRBD1	TGTGCCAGCAGCCCGCGGACAGGGGGATATGGCTACACCTTC	CASSPRTGGYGYTF
TRBV6-1	-	TRBJ1-1	-	TGTGCCAGCAGTGAAAGTCTCGGGAACACTGAAGCTTTCTTT	CASSESLGNTEAFF
TRBV15	few	TRBJ1-2	-	TGTGCCACCAGCAGAGATGACAGCATGGATGGCTACACCTTC	CATSRDDSMDGYTF
TRBV15	few	TRBJ2-1	-	TGTGCCACCAGCAGAGGCGGCCGTGAGCAGTTCTTC	CATSRGGREQFF
TRBV12-5	-	TRBJ2-5	-	TGTGCTAGTGGCCGGGACATTCAAGAGACCCAGTACTTC	CASGRDIQETQYF
TRBV6-5	-	TRBJ2-1	TRBD2	TGTGCCAGCGCGGGACTAGCGGAATACAATGAGCAGTTCTTC	CASAGLAEYNEQFF
TRBV11-2	-	TRBJ2-5	-	TGTGCCAGCAGCTTTGGAGAAGAGACCCAGTACTTC	CASSFGEETQYF
TRBV4-2	few	TRBJ1-1	-	TGTGCCAGCAGCCGGCCAGGGGCAGCGAACACTGAAGCTTTCTTT	CASSRPGAANTEAFF
TRBV9	-	TRBJ2-7	-	TGTGCCAGCAGCCCTGGGCCCCAAACCTACGAGCAGTACTTC	CASSPGPQTYEQYF
TRBV11-2	once	TRBJ2-5	TRBD2	TGTGCCAGCAGCTTAGGAGGGGCGGGGGGATCAGAGACCCAGTACTTC	CASSLGGAGGSETQYF
TRBV30	-	TRBJ2-3	-	TGTGCCTGGAGTATTTTGGGGGGAGCAGATACGCAGTATTTT	CAWSILGGADTQYF
TRBV4-1	-	TRBJ2-5	-	TGCGCCAGCAGCCCCCGGTGGAGACTCCAAGAGACCCAGTACTTC	CASSPRWRLQETQYF